This TCR beta chain is from a study of blood T cell repertoires in COVID-19. Study-level information: Researchers got acute and convalescent COVID-19 samples from the United States, Italy and Spain. T cells, B-cell-depleted T cells, or PBMCs provided the cDNA or gDNA that served as material.

CDR3 length equals 15 residues. Per germline, CDR1 MGHRA and CDR2 YSYEKL. With respect to this clone: A read error may produce the germline difference seen at one junction end. The same CDR3 also results from other DNA sequences found in this sample.

Per the original data handling: By means of reference gene primer amplification, nucleated cell counts were estimated. Clones were read by immunoSEQ multiplex PCR, and TCRdb kept only the in-frame ones, dropping some. The DNA gave D and trimming, while V, J and clone size come from that table. The profile shows 300,000 to 400,000 clones, more than 75% of them singletons. The rearrangement links TRBV4-1 to TRBJ1-1; 7 nucleotides align to TRBD1. The origin of this receptor is a woman in her forties or fifties who had recovered from COVID-19. The sample comprised peripheral blood. DNA of the CDR3: TGCGCCAGTAGCCAAGGTCGACAGGGAGGCACTGAAGCTTTCTTT. Translation gives CASSQGRQGGTEAFF.